This TCR beta chain was obtained from a study of beta chain features in type 1 diabetes. At the level of the study: Age, gender, cell numbers and subset yield matched between patients and controls. Across all samples, about 100 million sorted cells were examined.

This CDR3 contains 17 residues. The V and J ends lost 3 bases and 0 bases, in that order; junction bases with no gene match: 3. Germline CDR1 and CDR2: LGHNA and YNFKEQ. Expressed TCRB transcripts got sequenced, as all isolated RNA was reverse transcribed. Naive, central memory and regulatory T cell samples came to a mean of about 3.9 million reads. Clones were sequenced by immunoSEQ multiplex PCR, and TCRdb holds only the in-frame ones, with some missing. The data contain approximately 57,000 clones, roughly 50% of them singletons. A word on this clone: Its cognate antigen is unknown.

Findings of the study overall: Moderate but significant shortening of TCRB CDR3s was recorded in all four CD4+ subsets from Type 1 diabetes patients. Patients showed naive, central memory and Treg TCRB repertoires that appeared more similar than those of healthy donors.

The receptor comes from a middle-aged woman with type 1 diabetes. Sequences were obtained from Tregs from blood. The V call is TRBV4-2, the J call TRBJ2-3, with 13 positions matching TRBD2. The CDR3 DNA sequence: TGTGCCAGCAGCCAGGGGGGACTAGCGGGAAGCACAGATACGCAGTATTTT. Protein sequence: CASSQGGLAGSTDTQYF.